A single sample gave rise to the 23 T cell receptor beta chains below, sequenced in a study of T cells in Graves' hyperthyroidism and ophthalmopathy. Amplification targeted TCR beta CDR3 regions from RNA transcripts. Initially, a first-round RT-PCR of the TCR CDR3 employed the HTBI primer set. TCRdb reprocessed the multiplex PCR reads via MiXCR and lists one record per CDR3 protein. The sample lists under 800,000 distinct CDR3 sequences, approximately 14% occurring once. Sample: blood. Source of these receptors: a woman aged 18-29 years with Graves' hyperthyroidism.

This clonotype was seen many times. The chain joins TRBV6-2 or TRBV6-3 to TRBJ2-2, with 7 positions matching TRBD2. The CDR3 has 15 amino acids. Germline assignment: CDR1 MNHEY and CDR2 SVGEGT. The V gene end was trimmed by 2 bases and the J gene end by 3 bases; junction bases not matched to a gene: 3. This chain's CDR3 is CASSYRREYTGELFF. CDR3 sequence (DNA): TGTGCCAGCAGTTACCGGCGGGAGTACACCGGGGAGCTGTTTTTT.

This clonotype was recorded many times. The rearrangement links TRBV7-3 to TRBJ2-1; 9 positions agree with TRBD2. CDR3 length equals 15 residues. V lost 3 bases and J lost 2; bases outside the gene matches: 2. CDR1 and CDR2 (germline): SGHTA, FQGTGA. CDR3 protein: CASSFSGSAYNEQFF. The CDR3 coding sequence is TGTGCCAGCAGCTTTAGCGGGAGTGCCTACAATGAGCAGTTCTTC.

This clonotype showed up many times. The chain is built from TRBV3-1 and TRBJ2-2; D tentatively fits TRBD1 or TRBD2 (5 bases each). The germline CDR1 and CDR2 sequences are LGHDT and YNNKEL (reference sequence). V was trimmed by 1 base and J by 6 bases, leaving 18 bases between them. This CDR3 region has 17 residues. The CDR3 region is CASSQAPQGDGAGELFF. The CDR3, as DNA: TGTGCCAGCAGCCAAGCCCCTCAGGGAGATGGCGCCGGGGAGCTGTTTTTT.

This clonotype was observed a handful of times. The V call is TRBV7-6, the J call TRBJ2-7; D gene uncertain. V lost 4 bases, J lost 0 bases, and 13 bases lay in between. Germline V gene sequence: CDR1 SGHVS, CDR2 FNYEAQ. The CDR3 extends over 15 amino acids. CDR3 protein: CASSWSPANSYEQYF. The CDR3 nucleotides read TGTGCCAGCAGCTGGTCCCCTGCCAACTCCTACGAGCAGTACTTC. The whole variable domain, remainder taken from reference TRBV7-6 and TRBJ2-7, is GAGVSQSPRYKVTKRGQDVALRCDPISGHVSLYWYRQALGQGPEFLTYFNYEAQQDKSGLPNDRFSAERPEGSISTLTIQRTEQRDSAMYRCASSWSPANSYEQYFGPGTRLTVT.

A few counts support this clonotype. The rearrangement uses TRBV12-3 or TRBV12-4 and TRBJ2-7; TRBD1 agrees at 8 bases. Unmatched junction bases numbered 7, after V lost 6 bases and J lost 3 bases. This CDR3 is 14 amino acids long. Written as DNA, the CDR3 is TGTGCCAGCAGGTGGACAGGGAAGTTCTACGAGCAGTACTTC. Residues: CASRWTGKFYEQYF.

This clonotype occurred a few times. The chain employs TRBV15 and TRBJ2-3; maybe TRBD2 (5 bases). Germline V gene lookup returns CDR1 LNHNV and CDR2 YYDKDF (reference sequence). Trimming took 5 bases from V and 2 from J, leaving 14 bases between them. The CDR3 runs 15 residues. The CDR3 protein is CATSGNRGNTDTQYF. CDR3 in DNA: TGTGCCACCAGCGGCAATAGAGGGAACACAGATACGCAGTATTTT.

This clonotype was seen more than once but under ten times. This may come from a read error, since a much larger clone is one base off. The V call is TRBV28, the J call TRBJ2-3; D call uncertain. This CDR3 has 13 amino acids. Germline V CDR1 and CDR2: MDHEN, SYDVKM. V was shortened by 8 bases and J by 4 bases, with 13 bases between the two germline ends. The CDR3: CASCGKTADTQYF. CDR3 DNA: TGTGCCAGCTGCGGAAAGACGGCAGATACGCAGTATTTT.

This clonotype was picked up a small number of times. The chain employs TRBV28 and TRBJ2-7; D not resolved. V gave up 2 bases and J gave up 2 bases, with 13 bases separating them. CDR1 is MDHEN, CDR2 SYDVKM, per germline. The CDR3 covers 15 residues. DNA of the CDR3: TGTGCCAGCAGTTTACCGGGCGGAGTTACCTACGAGCAGTACTTC. This codes for CASSLPGGVTYEQYF. Variable domain in full (rest from reference TRBV28 and TRBJ2-7): DVKVTQSSRYLVKRTGEKVFLECVQDMDHENMFWYRQDPGLGLRLIYFSYDVKMKEKGDIPEGYSVSREKKERFSLILESASTNQTSMYLCASSLPGGVTYEQYFGPGTRLTVT.

This clonotype was seen more than once but under ten times. The rearrangement links TRBV20-1 to TRBJ2-2; D is unresolved. Trimming removed 0 bases from V and 6 bases from J, with 11 bases in between. The CDR3 is made up of 14 amino acids. The germline V gene encodes CDR1 DFQATT and CDR2 SNEGSKA (reference sequence). The CDR3 is CSARDLPDAGELFF. DNA of the CDR3: TGCAGTGCTAGAGATCTCCCCGACGCCGGGGAGCTGTTTTTT.

This clonotype was counted many times. The V gene is TRBV20-1, the J gene TRBJ1-1, with D possibly matching TRBD1 (5 bases). V was clipped by 5 bases and J by 0 bases, with 22 bases between them. Germline CDR1 reads DFQATT; CDR2 reads SNEGSKA (reference sequence). The length of the CDR3 is 17 residues. The CDR3 protein is CSAPPIDRDIMNTEAFF. In DNA, the CDR3 is TGCAGTGCTCCACCAATCGACAGAGATATAATGAACACTGAAGCTTTCTTT.

The chain is built from TRBV7-2 and TRBJ2-3; a weak D match, TRBD2 (5 bases). Trimming shortened V by 1 base and J by 3 bases, and 8 bases separated the two germline ends. The length of the CDR3 is 14 residues. CDR1 and CDR2 (germline): SGHTA, FQGNSA. The CDR3 protein is CASSLVGVTDTQYF. CDR3 nucleotide sequence: TGTGCCAGCAGCTTAGTCGGGGTGACAGATACGCAGTATTTT.

The V and J genes are TRBV12-3 or TRBV12-4 and TRBJ2-1, with D unresolved. This CDR3 is built from 14 residues. V was pared by 2 bases and J by 13 bases, with 18 bases between. The CDR3 DNA sequence: TGTGCCAGCAGTTTAAGGCACATCCTCTATAGCCAGTTCTTC. The encoded protein is CASSLRHILYSQFF.

The rearrangement joins TRBV7-9 to TRBJ1-6, with 7 bases matching TRBD1. Trimming took 5 bases from V and 10 from J; bases not matched to a gene: 8. The CDR3 is 14 residues long. Per germline, CDR1 SEHNR and CDR2 FQNEAQ (reference sequence). CDR3 loop: CASSKTGAWSPLHF. In DNA form, the CDR3 reads TGTGCCAGCAGCAAAACAGGGGCCTGGTCACCCCTCCACTTT.

This clonotype appeared a single time. V usage is TRBV29-1 and J usage is TRBJ2-7, with D perhaps matching TRBD2 (7 bases). Trimming removed 4 bases at V and 0 bases at J, with 10 bases between. The CDR3 runs 13 residues. Germline V gene data show CDR1 as SQVTM and CDR2 as ANQGSEA. The CDR3 region is CSVVRGGSYEQYF. CDR3 nucleotide sequence: TGCAGCGTTGTAAGGGGGGGCTCCTACGAGCAGTACTTC.

The table lists this clonotype with many counts. V gene TRBV6-2 or TRBV6-3 combines with J gene TRBJ2-4; D gene uncertain. CDR3 length equals 15 residues. Trimming took off 6 bases at V and 0 bases at J, with 12 bases between the two ends. The germline V gene has CDR1 MNHEY and CDR2 SVGEGT. CDR3 DNA: TGTGCCAGCAGCACGCCCCCACGAGCCAAAAACATTCAGTACTTC. Protein sequence: CASSTPPRAKNIQYF.

The V call is TRBV28, the J call TRBJ2-4; 7 nucleotides line up with TRBD1. The CDR3 consists of 15 residues. Per the germline V gene, CDR1 is MDHEN and CDR2 is SYDVKM. Trimming at V came to 6 bases and at J to 5 bases, leaving 10 bases not matched to a gene. The CDR3 loop is CASRSSPGTENIQYF. CDR3 sequence (DNA): TGTGCCAGCAGATCTTCTCCAGGGACAGAAAACATTCAGTACTTC.

This rearrangement joins TRBV25-1 to TRBJ2-2; the match to TRBD2 covers 8 bases. J lost 0 bases, V lost 4 bases, and 10 bases had no gene match. Germline-derived CDR1 and CDR2 are MGHDK and SYGVNS. This CDR3 is 18 amino acids long. The CDR3 sequence is CASSVFTSGYANTGELFF. The CDR3 bases are TGTGCCAGCAGTGTATTTACTAGCGGCTACGCGAACACCGGGGAGCTGTTTTTT.

This clonotype appeared many times. The chain employs TRBV3-1 and TRBJ1-1, with TRBD1 identical over 8 bases. Germline-derived CDR1 and CDR2 are LGHDT and YNNKEL (reference sequence). This CDR3 contains 16 residues. V was clipped by 4 bases and J by 1 base; unmatched bases: 8. The CDR3 nucleotides are TGTGCCAGCAGCCTATGGACAGGGCCAGGGAACACTGAAGCTTTCTTT. Translated: CASSLWTGPGNTEAFF.

This clonotype was observed a handful of times. This chain uses TRBV30 with TRBJ2-3, with D uncertain. Trimming took off 2 bases at V and 1 base at J, with 7 bases between the two ends. CDR1 GTSNPN and CDR2 SVGIG come from the germline V gene (reference sequence). CDR3 length: 13 residues. The CDR3 DNA is TGTGCCTGGAGTCGACGGGGCACAGATACGCAGTATTTT. This encodes CAWSRRGTDTQYF.

There are many counts of this clonotype. CDR3 sequence (DNA): TGTGCCAGCAGTTTGATTGTGCAGAATGAGCAGTTCTTC. Translating it yields CASSLIVQNEQFF. The genes are TRBV12-3 or TRBV12-4 and TRBJ2-1, with no clear D. Trimming pared 3 bases from V and 7 bases from J, leaving 10 bases between. CDR3 length equals 13 residues.

This clonotype came up many times. V is TRBV12-3 or TRBV12-4 and J is TRBJ1-1, with 7 nucleotides matching TRBD1. The V segment lost 7 bases and the J segment 5 bases; nucleotides outside the gene matches: 13. The CDR3 is 15 amino acids. CDR3 residues: CASNPGGGGETEAFF. The CDR3 DNA reads as TGTGCCAGCAATCCGGGGGGAGGGGGCGAGACTGAAGCTTTCTTT.

The table lists this clonotype with many counts. The chain joins TRBV4-1 to TRBJ2-7; 9 nucleotides match TRBD2. The CDR3 has 16 amino acids. The germline gives CDR1 MGHRA, CDR2 YSYEKL. V dropped 1 base and J dropped 3; count of bases not matched to a gene: 7. The CDR3 is CASSQAFLAGIYEQYF. CDR3 DNA: TGCGCCAGCAGCCAAGCGTTCCTAGCGGGGATCTACGAGCAGTACTTC.

V usage is TRBV5-1 and J usage is TRBJ2-5, with D possibly TRBD1 on 6 matching bases. Trimming removed 0 bases from V and 5 bases from J, with 14 bases in between. The CDR3 sequence is 15 residues long. Germline values: CDR1 SGHRS, CDR2 YFSETQ. The CDR3 region is CASSLAEGELETQYF. The CDR3 DNA reads TGCGCCAGCAGCTTGGCCGAGGGGGAGCTGGAGACCCAGTACTTC.